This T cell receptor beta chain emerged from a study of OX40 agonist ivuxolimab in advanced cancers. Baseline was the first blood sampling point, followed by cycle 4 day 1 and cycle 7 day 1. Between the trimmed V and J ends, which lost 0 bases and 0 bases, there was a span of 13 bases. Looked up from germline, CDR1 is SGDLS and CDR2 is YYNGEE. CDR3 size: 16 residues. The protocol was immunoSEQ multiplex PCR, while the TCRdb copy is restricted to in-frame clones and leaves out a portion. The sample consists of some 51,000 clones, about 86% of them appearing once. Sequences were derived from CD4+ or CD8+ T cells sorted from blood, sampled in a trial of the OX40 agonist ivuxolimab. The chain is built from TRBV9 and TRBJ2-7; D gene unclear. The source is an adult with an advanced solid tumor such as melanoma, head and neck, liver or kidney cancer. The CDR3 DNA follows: TGTGCCAGCAGCGTAGCGGATAGCTCGATCTCCTACGAGCAGTACTTC. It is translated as CASSVADSSISYEQYF.